This record covers a single T cell receptor beta chain. This entry is derived from a study of cytomegalovirus exposure and HLA in healthy donors. Trimming took off 2 bases at V and 7 bases at J, with 18 bases between the two ends. The CDR3 has 15 amino acids. Germline CDR1 reads MGHRA; CDR2 reads YSYEKL. PCR used 60 Vbeta primers and 13 Jbeta primers. The repertoire was sequenced with immunoSEQ multiplex PCR; TCRdb's copy has only in-frame clones and lacks some. The data hold under 200,000 clones, with about 75% observed a single time. The sequence came from a man younger than 35 in good health and CMV-seronegative. Sequencing was done on a sample of PBMCs. The chain has TRBV4-1 and TRBJ2-7; the D gene is possibly TRBD1 (6 bases). CDR3 protein: CASSQQTGFKGEQYF. For the CDR3, the DNA is TGCGCCAGCAGCCAACAAACAGGGTTTAAGGGAGAGCAGTACTTC.